These 17 T cell receptor beta chains were all obtained from the same sample, sequenced in a study of blood T cell repertoires in COVID-19. Clones were read by immunoSEQ multiplex PCR, and TCRdb kept only the in-frame ones, dropping some. The data hold 230,000 or so clones, with roughly 84% observed a single time. Sequenced material: peripheral blood. These receptors all stem from a man in his forties with active or convalescent COVID-19.

The gene calls are TRBV10-3 and TRBJ1-1; D is uncertain. Germline V CDR1 and CDR2: ENHRY, SYGVKD. The CDR3 is 13 amino acids. With 7 bases removed from V and 0 bases from J, the gap between germline ends came to 9 bases. The CDR3 reads CAIIRSLNTEAFF. The CDR3 bases are TGTGCCATCATTAGGAGTTTGAACACTGAAGCTTTCTTT.

This clone was seen more than once but under ten times. V gene TRBV30 combines with J gene TRBJ1-3; a weak D match, TRBD1 (5 bases). Germline lookup yields CDR1 GTSNPN and CDR2 SVGIG (reference sequence). V lost 8 bases and J lost 6, with 20 bases in between. The CDR3 has 14 residues. CDR3 nucleotides: TGTGCCGTAAGAAATCCGGGACTGATAAACACCATATATTTT. Translation: CAVRNPGLINTIYF.

This clone was observed once. V and J are TRBV18 and TRBJ1-4, with 8 bases that match TRBD1. Unmatched junction bases numbered 10, after V lost 3 bases and J lost 7 bases. The CDR3 is made up of 16 amino acids. CDR1 and CDR2 (germline): KGHSH, LQKENI. CDR3: CASSPGTGSVSEKLFF. The CDR3 coding sequence is TGTGCCAGCTCACCGGGGACAGGCTCGGTATCTGAAAAACTGTTTTTT.

This chain connects TRBV5-6 to TRBJ2-5; TRBD1 agrees at 12 bases. This CDR3 is 17 amino acids long. The V segment lost 2 bases and the J segment 1 base; nucleotides outside the gene matches: 6. Looked up from germline, CDR1 is SGHDT and CDR2 is YYEEEE. CDR3 loop: CASSLPGQGALQETQYF. In DNA form, the CDR3 reads TGTGCCAGCAGCTTACCGGGACAGGGGGCTCTCCAAGAGACCCAGTACTTC.

The genes are TRBV2 and TRBJ2-1, with a weak D call TRBD2 (7 bases). The CDR3 has 13 residues. Germline CDR1 reads SNHLY; CDR2 reads FYNNEI. CDR3 coding DNA: TGTGCAGGGGGGGGAGGCGACTACAATGAGCAGTTCTTC. Protein product: CAGGGGDYNEQFF.

The rearrangement joins TRBV18 to TRBJ1-2; no clear D gene. The CDR3 runs 13 residues. Trimming stripped 1 base from V and 3 bases from J, with 6 bases between. Germline CDR1 reads KGHSH; CDR2 reads LQKENI. CDR3 DNA sequence: TGTGCCAGCTCACCACGACAAGACTATGGCTACACCTTC. Its protein product is CASSPRQDYGYTF.

This clone is a singleton in its sample. The chain uses TRBV24-1 and TRBJ2-2, with 8 bases fitting TRBD2. CDR1 is KGHDR and CDR2 is SFDVKD in the germline V gene. CDR3 length: 14 amino acids. The V segment lost 4 bases and the J segment 6 bases; nucleotides outside the gene matches: 3. CDR3 sequence reads: CATSDVGGAGELFF. DNA of the CDR3: TGTGCCACCAGTGACGTCGGGGGGGCCGGGGAGCTGTTTTTT.

The J gene is TRBJ2-1, the V gene TRBV7-9, with TRBD2 identical over 10 bases. This CDR3 has 15 amino acids. CDR1 and CDR2 (germline): SEHNR, FQNEAQ (reference sequence). The V gene end was trimmed by 0 bases and the J gene end by 8 bases; junction bases not matched to a gene: 4. CDR3 coding DNA: TGTGCCAGCAGCTTAGCTCCTAGCGGGAGCCATGAGCAGTTCTTC. It translates to CASSLAPSGSHEQFF.

This clone was observed a single time. The rearrangement joins TRBV29-1 to TRBJ1-2; D is unresolved. Trimming left V 6 bases short and J 5 bases short, with 19 bases between. CDR3 length: 14 residues. From germline, CDR1 is SQVTM and CDR2 ANQGSEA. The CDR3 nucleotides read TGCAGCGTGCCCGGAATCGCGGGAGGGTATGGCTACACCTTC. Translation gives CSVPGIAGGYGYTF. The full variable domain, in which reference TRBV29-1 and TRBJ1-2 provide the parts outside the CDR3, is SAVISQKPSRDICQRGTSLTIQCQVDSQVTMMFWYRQQPGQSLTLIATANQGSEATYESGFVIDKFPISRPNLTFSTLTVSNMSPEDSSIYLCSVPGIAGGYGYTFGSGTRLTVV.

J is TRBJ1-3 and V is TRBV3-1 (or the pseudogene TRBV3-2); TRBD1 matches at 12 bases. V gave up 5 bases and J gave up 6 bases; unmatched junction bases: 5. The CDR3 has 15 amino acids. Looked up from germline, CDR1 is LGHDT and CDR2 is YNNKEL (reference sequence). CDR3: CASSGGTGGVNTIYF. CDR3 nucleotide sequence: TGTGCCAGCAGCGGGGGGACAGGGGGCGTAAACACCATATATTTT.

This chain joins TRBV6-6 and TRBJ2-1, with no clear D. Trimming cost V 5 bases and J 0 bases, with 11 bases left between them. The CDR3 contains 15 residues. Per germline, CDR1 MNHNY and CDR2 SVGAGI (reference sequence). CDR3 residues: CASSPHLSSYNEQFF. DNA of the CDR3: TGTGCCAGCAGTCCCCACCTTAGCTCCTACAATGAGCAGTTCTTC.

J is TRBJ2-1 and V is TRBV7-3; 7 bases are shared with TRBD2. CDR1 SGHTA and CDR2 FQGTGA come from the germline V gene. The CDR3 is 15 residues long. V was clipped by 2 bases and J by 6 bases; unmatched bases: 7. Written as DNA, the CDR3 is TGTGCCAGCAGCTTACTCGCTAGGGAGGGCAATGAGCAGTTCTTC. Its protein is CASSLLAREGNEQFF.

This clone was counted only a few times. This chain joins TRBV5-5 and TRBJ1-3; unclear D gene. Trimming took 0 bases from V and 0 from J, leaving 4 bases between them. Germline CDR1 is SGHKS and CDR2 is YYEKEE (reference sequence). The CDR3 contains 14 residues. CDR3 nucleotide sequence: TGTGCCAGCAGCTTGGGTCGCTCTGGAAACACCATATATTTT. Translated: CASSLGRSGNTIYF.

CDR3 sequence (DNA): TGTGCCTGGTCCACAGGGCGGAATGAAGCTTTCTTT. Amino acids: CAWSTGRNEAFF. The rearrangement joins TRBV30 to TRBJ1-1, with D possibly TRBD1 on 6 matching bases. The ends were cut back, 5 bases at V and 7 bases at J, with 14 bases in the middle. The germline V gene encodes CDR1 GTSNPN and CDR2 SVGIG (reference sequence). The CDR3 is 12 residues long.

V is TRBV6-1 and J is TRBJ1-5; TRBD1 aligns across 8 bases. The CDR3 contains 16 residues. J lost 4 bases, V lost 1 base, and 6 bases had no gene match. Germline V gives CDR1 MNHNS, CDR2 SASEGT. The CDR3 bases are TGTGCCAGCAGTGAAGGACAGGGGTACGTTAATCAGCCCCAGCATTTT. Translated, it gives CASSEGQGYVNQPQHF.

The rearrangement uses TRBV18 and TRBJ1-1; 7 bases map to TRBD1. The ends lost 2 bases at V and 4 bases at J; junction bases unmatched: 16. The CDR3 covers 18 residues. Germline V CDR1 and CDR2: KGHSH, LQKENI. The CDR3, as DNA: TGTGCCAGCTCACCAGGCAGGGGGAAATGGAGTGGTGCCACTGAAGCTTTCTTT. This codes for CASSPGRGKWSGATEAFF.

The V gene is TRBV20-1, the J gene TRBJ2-1; the match to TRBD2 covers 7 bases. The CDR3 sequence is 11 residues long. In germline, CDR1 is DFQATT, CDR2 SNEGSKA (reference sequence). J gave up 14 bases and V 5 bases, and 9 bases lay outside the gene matches. DNA of the CDR3: TGCAGTGCTCGGGACTATCGGGAAGAGTTCTTC. Protein product: CSARDYREEFF.